This TCR beta chain was retrieved from a study of blood T cell repertoires in COVID-19. Overall study context: COVID-19 samples from acute and convalescent phases originated in the United States, Italy and Spain. PBMCs, B-cell-depleted T cells, or T cells were the source of the cDNA or gDNA that made up the material.

In the study's own analysis: The assay estimated nucleated cells by amplifying reference gene primers. Measured with immunoSEQ multiplex PCR; TCRdb has only the in-frame clones, and not every one. That table supplies the V and J calls and clone size; D and trimming were determined from the DNA. The sample holds 40,000 to 50,000 clones, around 87% seen once. With 6 bases clipped from V and 2 bases from J, the junction kept 7 bases outside the gene matches. The CDR3 contains 15 residues. In germline, CDR1 is MNHEY, CDR2 SVGEGT. The sample comprised peripheral blood. This TCR was sampled from a human donor in a cohort sampled during active COVID-19. The rearrangement uses TRBV6-2 or TRBV6-3 and TRBJ2-3; 8 bases are a match to TRBD2. The CDR3 protein is CASSPGGEATDTQYF. For the CDR3, the DNA is TGTGCCAGCAGCCCCGGGGGGGAGGCCACAGATACGCAGTATTTT.